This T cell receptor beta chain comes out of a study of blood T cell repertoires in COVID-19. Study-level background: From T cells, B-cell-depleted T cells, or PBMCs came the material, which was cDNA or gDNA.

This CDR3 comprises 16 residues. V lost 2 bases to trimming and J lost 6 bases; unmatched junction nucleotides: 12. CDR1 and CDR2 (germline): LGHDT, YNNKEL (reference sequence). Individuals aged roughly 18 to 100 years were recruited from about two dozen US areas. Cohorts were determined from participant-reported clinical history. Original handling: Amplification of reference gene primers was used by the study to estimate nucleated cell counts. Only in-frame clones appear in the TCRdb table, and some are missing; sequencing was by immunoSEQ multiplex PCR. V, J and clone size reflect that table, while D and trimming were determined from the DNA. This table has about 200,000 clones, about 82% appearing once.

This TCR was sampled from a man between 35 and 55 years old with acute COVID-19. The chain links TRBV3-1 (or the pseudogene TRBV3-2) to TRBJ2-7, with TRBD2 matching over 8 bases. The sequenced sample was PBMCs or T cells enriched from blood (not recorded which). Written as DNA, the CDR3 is TGTGCCAGCAGCCAACTCTGTACTAGCGGTTCGTGCGAGCAGTACTTC. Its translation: CASSQLCTSGSCEQYF.